This T cell receptor (beta chain) is drawn from a study of CD8 T cells in Susac syndrome. Note on this clonotype: Its antigen remains unknown.

RNA, at about 0.45 to 1 ug, was reverse transcribed with random hexamers. TCRdb re-called the immunoSEQ multiplex PCR reads with MiXCR, one entry per CDR3 protein. Found here are approximately 70,000 distinct CDR3 sequences, under 96% of them singletons; the top ten hold 0.09% to 0.13%. The germline gives CDR1 DFQATT, CDR2 SNEGSKA (reference sequence). J gave up 0 bases and V 3 bases, and 14 bases lay outside the gene matches. This CDR3 spans 18 amino acids. Findings of the study overall: It was acknowledged in the study that the number of individuals who were included in its TCR sequencing and HLA analysis was relatively small.

The clonotype originates from a human donor with multiple sclerosis. The rearrangement links TRBV20-1 to TRBJ1-1; 9 bases match TRBD1. The sample consisted of CD4+ T cells from PBMCs. CDR3 sequence reads: CSASAGTGWSDMNTEAFF. CDR3 nucleotides: TGCAGTGCTAGTGCCGGGACAGGGTGGAGTGATATGAACACTGAAGCTTTCTTT.